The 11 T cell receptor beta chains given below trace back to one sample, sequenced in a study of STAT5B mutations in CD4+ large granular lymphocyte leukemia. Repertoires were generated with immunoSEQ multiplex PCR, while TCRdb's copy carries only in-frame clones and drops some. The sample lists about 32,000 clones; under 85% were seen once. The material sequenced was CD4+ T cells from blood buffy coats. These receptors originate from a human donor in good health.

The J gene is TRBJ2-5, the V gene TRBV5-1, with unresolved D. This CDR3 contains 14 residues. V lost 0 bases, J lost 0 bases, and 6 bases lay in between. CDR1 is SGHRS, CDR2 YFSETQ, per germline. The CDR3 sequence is CASSLVGNQETQYF. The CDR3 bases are TGCGCCAGCAGCTTGGTAGGGAACCAAGAGACCCAGTACTTC.

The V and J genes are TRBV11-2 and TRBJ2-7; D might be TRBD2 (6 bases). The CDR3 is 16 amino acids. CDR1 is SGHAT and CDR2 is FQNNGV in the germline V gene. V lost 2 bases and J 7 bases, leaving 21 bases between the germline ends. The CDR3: CASSLKVGKMGGEQYF. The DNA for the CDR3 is TGTGCCAGCAGCTTAAAGGTGGGGAAGATGGGAGGAGAGCAGTACTTC.

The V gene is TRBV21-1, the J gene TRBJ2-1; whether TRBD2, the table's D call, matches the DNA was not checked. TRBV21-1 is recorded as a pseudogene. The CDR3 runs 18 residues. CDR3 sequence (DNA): TGTGCCAGCAGGGGGGGGGTCAGCAACCCCGGTTCCTACAATGAGCAGTTCTTC. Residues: CASRGGVSNPGSYNEQFF.

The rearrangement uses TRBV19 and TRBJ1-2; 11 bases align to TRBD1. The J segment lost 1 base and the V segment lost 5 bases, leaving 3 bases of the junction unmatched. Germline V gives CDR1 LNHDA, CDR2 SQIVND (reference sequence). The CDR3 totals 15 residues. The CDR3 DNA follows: TGTGCCAGTAGTGCCGGGACAGGGGGTAACTATGGCTACACCTTC. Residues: CASSAGTGGNYGYTF.

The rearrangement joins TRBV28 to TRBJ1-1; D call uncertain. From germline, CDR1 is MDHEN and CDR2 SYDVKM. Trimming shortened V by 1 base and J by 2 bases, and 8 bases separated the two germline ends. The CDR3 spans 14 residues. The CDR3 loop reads CASSLSTANTEAFF. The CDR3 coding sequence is TGTGCCAGCAGTTTATCCACAGCCAACACTGAAGCTTTCTTT.

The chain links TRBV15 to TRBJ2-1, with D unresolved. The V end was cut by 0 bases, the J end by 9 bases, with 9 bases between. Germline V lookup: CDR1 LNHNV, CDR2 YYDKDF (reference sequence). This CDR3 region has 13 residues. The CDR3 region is CATSRDYTPEQFF. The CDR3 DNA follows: TGTGCCACCAGCAGAGATTACACGCCTGAGCAGTTCTTC.

CDR3 protein: CASSQERQINTGELFF. In DNA, the CDR3 is TGCGCCAGCAGCCAAGAAAGGCAGATAAACACCGGGGAGCTGTTTTTT. V usage is TRBV4-3 and J usage is TRBJ2-2; D remains unclear. V lost 0 bases to trimming and J lost 2 bases, with 10 bases between them. CDR1 and CDR2 (germline): LGHNA, YSLEER. CDR3 length: 16 amino acids.

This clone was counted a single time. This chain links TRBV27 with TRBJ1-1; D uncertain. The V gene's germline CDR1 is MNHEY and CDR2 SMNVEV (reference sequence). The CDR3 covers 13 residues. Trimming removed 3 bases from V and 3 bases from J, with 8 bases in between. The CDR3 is CASSLEVYTEAFF. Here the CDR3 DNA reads TGTGCCAGCAGTTTGGAAGTGTACACTGAAGCTTTCTTT.

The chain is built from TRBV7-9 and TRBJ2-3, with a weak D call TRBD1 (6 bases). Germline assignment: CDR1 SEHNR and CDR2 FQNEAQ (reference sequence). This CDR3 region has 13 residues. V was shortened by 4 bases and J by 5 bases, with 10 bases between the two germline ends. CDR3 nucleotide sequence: TGTGCCAGCAGCTCCGGACAGAAAGATACGCAGTATTTT. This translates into CASSSGQKDTQYF.

Here the CDR3 reads CASSLATGTGDYGYTF. DNA of the CDR3: TGTGCCAGTAGTTTAGCGACCGGGACGGGAGACTATGGCTACACCTTC. J is TRBJ1-2 and V is TRBV19, with a weak D call TRBD1 (5 bases). The length of the CDR3 is 16 residues. The ends were cut back, 5 bases at V and 3 bases at J, with 19 bases in the middle. Germline loops: CDR1 LNHDA, CDR2 SQIVND (reference sequence).

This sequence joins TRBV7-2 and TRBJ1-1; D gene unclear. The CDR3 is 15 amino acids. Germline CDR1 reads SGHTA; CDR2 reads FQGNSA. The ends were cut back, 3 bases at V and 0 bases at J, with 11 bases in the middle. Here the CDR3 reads CASSFSSGLNTEAFF. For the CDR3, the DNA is TGTGCCAGCAGCTTTTCATCGGGCCTGAACACTGAAGCTTTCTTT.